This T cell receptor beta chain was identified during a study of blood T cells in healthy people across ages. Whole-study results and caveats: Researchers deemed the diversity estimates from one million T cells underestimates. Long-lived donors exceeded aged donors in naive CD4+ cells and diversity. Across samples, TCR beta diversity tracked strongly with naive T cell percentage.

This clonotype was detected many times. Its cognate antigen is unknown. Approximately 9.7 milliliters was the volume of peripheral blood drawn from each donor. Combining a sample-barcoded 5' primer with a J-beta primer mix, a second PCR ran for about 7 to 11 cycles. MiXCR, run by TCRdb on the 5' RACE reads, gives a single entry per CDR3 protein. The data show 700,000 to 1,000,000 distinct CDR3 sequences, 40% to 50% seen once. V was shortened by 6 bases and J by 0 bases, with 11 bases between the two germline ends. The CDR3 runs to 15 residues. In germline, CDR1 is MNHEY, CDR2 SMNVEV (reference sequence).

The chain recombines TRBV27 with TRBJ1-4, with D hard to call. This TCR was recovered from a man aged 55 to 70 in good health. Input material: blood. The CDR3 nucleotides read TGTGCCAGCAGCGCAGCAGATGCAACTAATGAAAAACTGTTTTTT. The encoded protein is CASSAADATNEKLFF. Variable domain in full (rest from reference TRBV27 and TRBJ1-4): EAQVTQNPRYLITVTGKKLTVTCSQNMNHEYMSWYRQDPGLGLRQIYYSMNVEVTDKGDVPEGYKVSRKEKRNFPLILESPSPNQTSLYFCASSAADATNEKLFFGSGTQLSVL.